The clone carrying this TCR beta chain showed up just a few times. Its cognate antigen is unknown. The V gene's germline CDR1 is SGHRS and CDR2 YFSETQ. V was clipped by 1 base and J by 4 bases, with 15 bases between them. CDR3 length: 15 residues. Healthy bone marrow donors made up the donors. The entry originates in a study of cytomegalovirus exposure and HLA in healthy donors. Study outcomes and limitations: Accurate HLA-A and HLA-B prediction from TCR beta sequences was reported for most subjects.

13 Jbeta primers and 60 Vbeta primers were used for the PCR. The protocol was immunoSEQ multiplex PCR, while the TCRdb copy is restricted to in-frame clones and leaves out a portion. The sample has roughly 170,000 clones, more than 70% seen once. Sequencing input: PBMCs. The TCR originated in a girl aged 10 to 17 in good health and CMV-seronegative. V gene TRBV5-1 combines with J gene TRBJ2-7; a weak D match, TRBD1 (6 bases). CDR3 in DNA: TGCGCCAGCAGCTTGTTCTCGGCAGGGACATACGAGCAGTACTTC. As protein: CASSLFSAGTYEQYF.